This paragraph covers one T cell receptor beta chain sequence. Repertoires were generated with immunoSEQ multiplex PCR, while TCRdb's copy carries only in-frame clones and drops some. The sample consists of 180,000 or so clones, just over 85% of them appearing once. The CDR3 runs 13 residues. CDR1 and CDR2 from the germline V gene are GTSNPN and SVGIG (reference sequence). V gave up 8 bases and J gave up 7 bases, with 17 bases separating them. The data were obtained in a study of blood T cell repertoires in COVID-19. Study overall: PBMCs, B-cell-depleted T cells, or T cells were the source of the cDNA or gDNA that made up the material.

This sequence joins TRBV30 and TRBJ1-4; no firm D call. This clonotype was obtained from a man aged 55 to 70 with acute or convalescent COVID-19. The sequencing sample was made of peripheral blood. In DNA, the CDR3 is TGTGCCACCCTCCGGGAGGCGGGTGAAAAACTGTTTTTT. This codes for CATLREAGEKLFF.